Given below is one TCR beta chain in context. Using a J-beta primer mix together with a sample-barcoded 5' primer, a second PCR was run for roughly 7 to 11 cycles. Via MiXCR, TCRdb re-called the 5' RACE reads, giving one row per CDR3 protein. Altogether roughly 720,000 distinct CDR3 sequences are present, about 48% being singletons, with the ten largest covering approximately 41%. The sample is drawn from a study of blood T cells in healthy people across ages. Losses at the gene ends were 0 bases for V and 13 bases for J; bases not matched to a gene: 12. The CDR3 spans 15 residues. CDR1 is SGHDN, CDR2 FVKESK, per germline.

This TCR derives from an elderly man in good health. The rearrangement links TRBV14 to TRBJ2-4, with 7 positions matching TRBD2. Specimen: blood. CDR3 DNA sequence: TGTGCCAGCAGCCAAGAGTCTTTGAGGCCGCGGGAGCAGTACTTC. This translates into CASSQESLRPREQYF.